Each of the 12 T cell receptor beta chains below was sequenced from the same sample in a study of cytomegalovirus exposure and HLA in healthy donors. PCR employed 60 Vbeta and 13 Jbeta primers. The assay was immunoSEQ multiplex PCR, and TCRdb's table has in-frame clones only and misses some. The data contain some 120,000 clones, about 80% of them singletons. Sequencing was done on a sample of PBMCs. These receptors originate from a man younger than 35 in good health and CMV-seronegative.

The rearrangement uses TRBV6-5 and TRBJ2-5, with D hard to call. Trimming pared 0 bases from V and 3 bases from J, leaving 8 bases between. Looked up from germline, CDR1 is MNHEY and CDR2 is SVGAGI. The CDR3 is made up of 14 amino acids. The CDR3 protein is CASSYSRWKETQYF. The DNA of the CDR3 is TGTGCCAGCAGTTACTCGAGGTGGAAAGAGACCCAGTACTTC.

The chain has TRBV9 and TRBJ2-5; tentative D call: TRBD1 (6 bases). Germline CDR1 and CDR2: SGDLS and YYNGEE. This CDR3 region has 14 residues. The V gene lost 2 bases and the J gene lost 1 base, with 9 bases spanning the gap. CDR3 DNA: TGTGCCAGCAGCGTCGGACAGCTCCAAGAGACCCAGTACTTC. It yields the protein CASSVGQLQETQYF.

In its sample, this clone was seen a few times. The chain has TRBV4-1 and TRBJ1-6; D gene uncertain. V was cut by 0 bases and J by 10 bases, with 7 bases left in between. The germline V gene has CDR1 MGHRA and CDR2 YSYEKL. This CDR3 comprises 13 residues. In nucleotides, the CDR3 is TGCGCCAGCAGCCAAGAGTTAATATCACCCCTCCACTTT. Translated, it gives CASSQELISPLHF.

CDR3 coding DNA: TGTGCCATTCCTACCGGGACAGGGCCCCACGAGCAGTACTTC. Translation gives CAIPTGTGPHEQYF. V is TRBV6-1 and J is TRBJ2-5; 9 bases line up with TRBD1. The J call may be mistaken, given a closer DNA end match to TRBJ2-7. The CDR3 extends over 14 amino acids. In germline, CDR1 is MNHNS, CDR2 SASEGT.

V is TRBV7-9 and J is TRBJ2-7; D not certain. The CDR3 is made up of 11 amino acids. Germline V gives CDR1 SEHNR, CDR2 FQNEAQ (reference sequence). Trimming took 11 bases from V and 4 from J, leaving 12 bases between them. The CDR3 coding sequence is TGTGCCCTCAGGCAAGGATACGAGCAGTACTTC. As protein: CALRQGYEQYF.

Worth noting for this clone: At one boundary the junction diverges from the germline segment, which might be a read error. The CDR3 nucleotides read TGTGCCAGCAGTCGTCCATTGGGGACTATGTTGAATGGGCAGTTCTTC. This translates into CASSRPLGTMLNGQFF. The J gene is TRBJ2-1, the V gene TRBV6-6; 7 positions match TRBD2. Looked up from germline, CDR1 is MNHNY and CDR2 is SVGAGI (reference sequence). The CDR3 sequence is 16 residues long.

A note on this clone: At one end, the junction sequence differs from germline, possibly due to a read error. This chain joins TRBV19 and TRBJ1-2, with 8 bases aligning to TRBD1. Looked up from germline, CDR1 is LNHDA and CDR2 is SQIVND (reference sequence). The CDR3 covers 14 residues. This CDR3 reads CASKRTGIGYDYTF. CDR3 in DNA: TGTGCCAGTAAAAGGACAGGGATTGGCTATGACTACACCTTC.

This chain links TRBV6-1 with TRBJ2-1, with 9 bases aligning to TRBD1. The V segment lost 7 bases and the J segment 6 bases; nucleotides outside the gene matches: 10. Per germline, CDR1 MNHNS and CDR2 SASEGT. The CDR3 is made up of 15 amino acids. The CDR3 nucleotides are TGTGCCAGCATGCCTGGGACAGGGTGGCGCAATGAGCAGTTCTTC. Protein: CASMPGTGWRNEQFF.

This chain joins TRBV2 and TRBJ2-1, with 9 bases fitting TRBD2. V was clipped by 5 bases and J by 6 bases; unmatched bases: 8. CDR1 is SNHLY and CDR2 is FYNNEI in the germline V gene. The CDR3 totals 15 residues. The CDR3 DNA reads as TGTGCCAGCAGTCCGAGCGGGAGGACTGGCAATGAGCAGTTCTTC. This gives the protein CASSPSGRTGNEQFF.

The chain carries TRBV6-1 and TRBJ2-2, with a weak D call TRBD1 (5 bases). The CDR3 runs to 15 residues. With 4 bases removed from V and 5 bases from J, the gap between germline ends came to 14 bases. Per the germline V gene, CDR1 is MNHNS and CDR2 is SASEGT. CDR3 coding DNA: TGTGCCAGCAGTGGCCCCGGACACTGGACCGGGGAGCTGTTTTTT. This gives the protein CASSGPGHWTGELFF.

The genes are TRBV19 and TRBJ2-7; 8 nucleotides align to TRBD1. In germline, CDR1 is LNHDA, CDR2 SQIVND (reference sequence). The CDR3 is 14 amino acids. Trimming at V came to 9 bases and at J to 1 base, leaving 8 bases not matched to a gene. The CDR3 DNA follows: TGTGCCAGCTCATCCGGGACAGGTTCCTACGAGCAGTACTTC. It translates to CASSSGTGSYEQYF. The entire variable domain, with the rest obtained from reference TRBV19 and TRBJ2-7, is as follows: DGGITQSPKYLFRKEGQNVTLSCEQNLNHDAMYWYRQDPGQGLRLIYYSQIVNDFQKGDIAEGYSVSREKKESFPLTVTSAQKNPTAFYLCASSSGTGSYEQYFGPGTRLTVT.

The rearrangement uses TRBV4-1 and TRBJ2-3, with TRBD2 matching over 15 bases. The CDR3 is 16 amino acids. Germline V lookup: CDR1 MGHRA, CDR2 YSYEKL. Trimming removed 3 bases from V and 3 bases from J; junction bases left unmatched: 1. The CDR3 DNA sequence: TGCGCCAGCAGCCAGGGGACTAGCGGGAGGACAGATACGCAGTATTTT. It yields the protein CASSQGTSGRTDTQYF.